The subject of this entry is one T cell receptor (beta chain). Its antigen is undetermined. These data are taken from a study of vaccination and CD4 T cells after COVID-19. At the level of the study: Overlapping SARS-CoV-2, HCoV-NL63, HCoV-OC43 and HCoV-229E spike peptides stimulated the cells. Findings and limits, study-wide: For convalescent patients, a median 86.3% of reactive clones surfaced exclusively after vaccination.

Described treatment: approximately nine-day PBMC culture with coronavirus spike peptide pools or control peptides (ViraFEST assay). The CDR3 consists of 18 residues. Trimming pared 3 bases from V and 0 bases from J, leaving 17 bases between. Germline V gene data show CDR1 as KGHDR and CDR2 as SFDVKD. Sequencing of the DNA from cultured CD4+ T cells was carried out with the Oncomine TCR Beta short-read assay. TCRdb fed the PCR reads into MiXCR, producing one record per CDR3 protein. Of around 20,000 distinct CDR3 sequences listed, roughly 67% were seen once; the top ten hold 6% to 8.5%. The sequence was obtained from a human donor who had recovered from COVID-19. V is TRBV24-1 and J is TRBJ2-1; D is perhaps TRBD2 (6 bases). Sequenced material: CD4+ T cells from blood, cultured in vitro. CDR3 loop: CATSDTKRGGISYNEQFF. CDR3 nucleotide sequence: TGTGCCACCAGTGATACAAAACGAGGAGGGATCTCCTACAATGAGCAGTTCTTC.